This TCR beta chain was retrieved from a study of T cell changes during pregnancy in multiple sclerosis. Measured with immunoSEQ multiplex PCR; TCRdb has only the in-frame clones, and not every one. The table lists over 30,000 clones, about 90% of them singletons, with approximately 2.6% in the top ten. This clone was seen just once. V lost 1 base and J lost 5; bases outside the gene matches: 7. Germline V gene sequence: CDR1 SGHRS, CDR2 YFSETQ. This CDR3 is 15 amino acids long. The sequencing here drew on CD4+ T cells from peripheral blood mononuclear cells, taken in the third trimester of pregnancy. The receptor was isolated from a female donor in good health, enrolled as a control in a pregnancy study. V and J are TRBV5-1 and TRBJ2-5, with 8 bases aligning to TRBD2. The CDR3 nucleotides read TGCGCCAGCAGCTTGCCCACTAGCGGCGGGGAGACCCAGTACTTC. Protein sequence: CASSLPTSGGETQYF.